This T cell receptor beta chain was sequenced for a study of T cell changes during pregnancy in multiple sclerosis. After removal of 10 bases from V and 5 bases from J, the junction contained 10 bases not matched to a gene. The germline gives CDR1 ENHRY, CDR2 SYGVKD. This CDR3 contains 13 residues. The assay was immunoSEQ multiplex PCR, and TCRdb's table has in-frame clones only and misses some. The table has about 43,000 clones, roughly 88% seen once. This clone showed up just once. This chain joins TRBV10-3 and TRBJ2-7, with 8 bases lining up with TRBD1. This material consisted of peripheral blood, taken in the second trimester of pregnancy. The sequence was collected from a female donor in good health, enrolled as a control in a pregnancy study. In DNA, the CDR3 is TGTGCCACACTCCGGACAGGGCGGGACGAGCAGTACTTC. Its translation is CATLRTGRDEQYF.